Shown below are 17 T cell receptor beta chains from a single sample sequenced in a study of T cell changes during pregnancy in multiple sclerosis. The table came from immunoSEQ multiplex PCR; TCRdb's copy has only in-frame clones and leaves some out. The sample includes about 87,000 clones, roughly 93% of them seen just once. The material sequenced was peripheral blood, taken in the third trimester of pregnancy. These receptors were obtained from a female donor in good health, enrolled as a control in a pregnancy study.

The J gene is TRBJ2-7, the V gene TRBV4-1, with D unresolved. Germline V gene sequence: CDR1 MGHRA, CDR2 YSYEKL. This CDR3 region has 13 residues. V was trimmed by 0 bases and J by 7 bases, leaving 10 bases between them. This CDR3 is CASSQETVREQYF. The CDR3 region has the DNA TGCGCCAGCAGCCAAGAGACTGTAAGGGAGCAGTACTTC.

DNA of the CDR3: TGTGCCAGCAGTCCGCCGACAGGCTACAATGAGCAGTTCTTC. Amino acid sequence: CASSPPTGYNEQFF. This chain links TRBV28 with TRBJ2-1, with D maybe TRBD1 (6 bases). Trimming took off 5 bases at V and 3 bases at J, with 11 bases between the two ends. CDR3 size: 14 residues. Germline V CDR1 and CDR2: MDHEN, SYDVKM.

The chain combines TRBV5-1 with TRBJ1-1, with TRBD1 as a possible D gene (6 bases). Trimming took 0 bases from V and 5 from J, leaving 11 bases between them. The CDR3 spans 14 residues. The germline CDR1 and CDR2 sequences are SGHRS and YFSETQ. The CDR3 region has the DNA TGCGCCAGCAGCTTGGCCCCAGGGGAGACTGAAGCTTTCTTT. Its protein product is CASSLAPGETEAFF.

This chain joins TRBV19 and TRBJ2-7; 8 bases are a match to TRBD1. This CDR3 contains 16 residues. The junction had 11 bases not matched to a gene; V was cut back by 3 bases and J by 4 bases. Germline CDR1 is LNHDA and CDR2 is SQIVND (reference sequence). In nucleotides, the CDR3 is TGTGCCAGTAGTATGAAATTGGCAGGGGGCTCGTACGAGCAGTACTTC. It translates to CASSMKLAGGSYEQYF.

The CDR3 nucleotides are TGTGCCAGCAGTTTCAGGGGCGTCAAGCTCTACGAGCAGTACTTC. Its translation: CASSFRGVKLYEQYF. The chain employs TRBV28 and TRBJ2-7; possible D gene TRBD1, 6 bases. The V gene's germline CDR1 is MDHEN and CDR2 SYDVKM. The CDR3 totals 15 residues. The germline V and J ends were trimmed by 3 bases and 3 bases, with 15 bases remaining between them.

This clone was found once. This chain links TRBV20-1 with TRBJ2-3; no clear D gene. The V end lost 6 bases, the J end lost 6 bases, and 10 bases lay between the germline ends. This CDR3 contains 11 residues. Per the germline V gene, CDR1 is DFQATT and CDR2 is SNEGSKA (reference sequence). The CDR3 protein is CSAPEMDTQYF. DNA for the CDR3: TGCAGTGCCCCGGAGATGGATACGCAGTATTTT.

The chain is built from TRBV7-2 and TRBJ2-4, with D possibly matching TRBD1 (6 bases). V lost 9 bases, J lost 4 bases, and 13 bases lay in between. The CDR3 extends over 13 amino acids. Germline V gives CDR1 SGHTA, CDR2 FQGNSA. The CDR3 sequence: CASSRDNKNIQYF. CDR3 DNA: TGTGCCAGTAGCCGGGACAATAAAAACATTCAGTACTTC.

The chain couples TRBV28 to TRBJ2-7; 10 bases are a match to TRBD1. This CDR3 spans 13 amino acids. Trimming at V came to 5 bases and at J to 7 bases, leaving 5 bases not matched to a gene. From germline, CDR1 is MDHEN and CDR2 SYDVKM. The CDR3 is CASSGTGAGEQYF. The CDR3 DNA follows: TGTGCCAGCAGTGGGACAGGGGCGGGGGAGCAGTACTTC. The whole variable domain, remainder taken from reference TRBV28 and TRBJ2-7, is DVKVTQSSRYLVKRTGEKVFLECVQDMDHENMFWYRQDPGLGLRLIYFSYDVKMKEKGDIPEGYSVSREKKERFSLILESASTNQTSMYLCASSGTGAGEQYFGPGTRLTVT.

The CDR3: CASSISGTGSYEQYF. DNA for the CDR3: TGTGCCAGTAGCATCTCCGGGACAGGGAGTTACGAGCAGTACTTC. The chain links TRBV19 to TRBJ2-7; 9 bases align to TRBD1. The V gene's germline CDR1 is LNHDA and CDR2 SQIVND (reference sequence). V lost 6 bases and J lost 4; bases outside the gene matches: 10. This CDR3 spans 15 amino acids.

V and J are TRBV6-1 and TRBJ2-3; 11 nucleotides match TRBD2. The CDR3 has 16 amino acids. With 3 bases clipped from V and 3 bases from J, the junction kept 5 bases outside the gene matches. The germline gives CDR1 MNHNS, CDR2 SASEGT. CDR3 in amino acids: CASSDKLAGVTDTQYF. The CDR3 DNA is TGTGCCAGCAGTGATAAACTAGCGGGAGTGACAGATACGCAGTATTTT.

The chain carries TRBV4-1 and TRBJ2-7; a possible D gene is TRBD1 (6 bases). Trimming took 0 bases from V and 3 from J, leaving 12 bases between them. Germline CDR1 is MGHRA and CDR2 is YSYEKL. The CDR3 has 15 residues. The CDR3 here is CASSQERTVDYEQYF. DNA for the CDR3: TGCGCCAGCAGCCAAGAGCGGACAGTGGACTACGAGCAGTACTTC.

The chain joins TRBV14 to TRBJ1-1, with D tentatively TRBD1 (6 bases). The CDR3 is made up of 13 amino acids. V shed 0 bases and J shed 6 bases, with 8 bases lying between them. Germline assignment: CDR1 SGHDN and CDR2 FVKESK. For the CDR3, the DNA is TGTGCCAGCAGCCAAGACAGGGGCTCTGAAGCTTTCTTT. This gives the protein CASSQDRGSEAFF. The full variable domain, rest sourced from reference TRBV14 and TRBJ1-1, is EAGVTQFPSHSVIEKGQTVTLRCDPISGHDNLYWYRRVMGKEIKFLLHFVKESKQDESGMPNNRFLAERTGGTYSTLKVQPAELEDSGVYFCASSQDRGSEAFFGQGTRLTVV.

CDR3 bases: TGCGCCAGCAGCTGGGACAGGGGGACTGAAGCTTTCTTT. Translated, it gives CASSWDRGTEAFF. The chain joins TRBV5-1 to TRBJ1-1, with TRBD1 matching 11 bases. Germline CDR1 and CDR2: SGHRS and YFSETQ. The CDR3 has 13 residues. V lost 3 bases, J lost 5 bases, and 0 bases stayed unmatched.

The chain links TRBV25-1 to TRBJ2-5; 9 bases map to TRBD2. CDR1 MGHDK and CDR2 SYGVNS come from the germline V gene. The CDR3 totals 16 residues. Germline trimming cut 3 bases from V and 1 base from J; bases unmatched to any gene: 6. CDR3 in amino acids: CASSDLSGRPQETQYF. The DNA of the CDR3 is TGTGCCAGCAGTGACCTTAGCGGGAGACCCCAAGAGACCCAGTACTTC.

The gene calls are TRBV2 and TRBJ2-7; possible D gene TRBD2, 6 bases. The CDR3 spans 15 residues. Germline V CDR1 and CDR2: SNHLY, FYNNEI. V lost 7 bases and J lost 6, with 22 bases in between. The CDR3 loop is CASNLGGEGGGEQYF. The CDR3 region has the DNA TGTGCCAGCAATCTGGGGGGAGAGGGAGGTGGCGAGCAGTACTTC.

The chain has TRBV11-2 and TRBJ2-3; 11 positions agree with TRBD2. CDR3 length: 17 amino acids. Per the germline V gene, CDR1 is SGHAT and CDR2 is FQNNGV. Unmatched junction bases numbered 12, after V lost 7 bases and J lost 3 bases. CDR3 in DNA: TGTGCCAGCACCAGGGGGTTAGCGGGAGGGCCTACAGATACGCAGTATTTT. As protein: CASTRGLAGGPTDTQYF.

Notes on this clone: The junction does not match germline at one end; this may be a read error. The V call is TRBV19, the J call TRBJ2-7; D remains ambiguous. Germline lookup yields CDR1 LNHDA and CDR2 SQIVND (reference sequence). CDR3 size: 13 residues. The CDR3 region is CASSPAMTYGQYF. In DNA form, the CDR3 reads TGTGCCAGTAGCCCGGCGATGACTTACGGGCAGTACTTC.